This note documents a single TCR beta chain sequence. The table came from immunoSEQ multiplex PCR; TCRdb's copy has only in-frame clones and leaves some out. The top ten hold 0.76% of the sample, which has approximately 65,000 clones, about nine tenths seen once. This specimen belongs to a study of T cell changes during pregnancy in multiple sclerosis. Trimming cost V 7 bases and J 2 bases, with 17 bases left between them. The length of the CDR3 is 16 residues. Germline V gene lookup returns CDR1 MNHEY and CDR2 SMNVEV (reference sequence). Sequenced material: CD4+ T cells from peripheral blood mononuclear cells, taken in the first trimester of pregnancy. This clonotype was sampled from a female donor with multiple sclerosis, enrolled in a pregnancy study. The chain joins TRBV27 to TRBJ1-4; perhaps TRBD1 as D (5 bases). Here the CDR3 reads CASTRQGRATNEKLFF. Here the CDR3 DNA reads TGTGCCAGCACTCGCCAGGGCAGGGCGACTAATGAAAAACTGTTTTTT. Filled out from reference TRBV27 and TRBJ1-4, the complete variable domain reads EAQVTQNPRYLITVTGKKLTVTCSQNMNHEYMSWYRQDPGLGLRQIYYSMNVEVTDKGDVPEGYKVSRKEKRNFPLILESPSPNQTSLYFCASTRQGRATNEKLFFGSGTQLSVL.